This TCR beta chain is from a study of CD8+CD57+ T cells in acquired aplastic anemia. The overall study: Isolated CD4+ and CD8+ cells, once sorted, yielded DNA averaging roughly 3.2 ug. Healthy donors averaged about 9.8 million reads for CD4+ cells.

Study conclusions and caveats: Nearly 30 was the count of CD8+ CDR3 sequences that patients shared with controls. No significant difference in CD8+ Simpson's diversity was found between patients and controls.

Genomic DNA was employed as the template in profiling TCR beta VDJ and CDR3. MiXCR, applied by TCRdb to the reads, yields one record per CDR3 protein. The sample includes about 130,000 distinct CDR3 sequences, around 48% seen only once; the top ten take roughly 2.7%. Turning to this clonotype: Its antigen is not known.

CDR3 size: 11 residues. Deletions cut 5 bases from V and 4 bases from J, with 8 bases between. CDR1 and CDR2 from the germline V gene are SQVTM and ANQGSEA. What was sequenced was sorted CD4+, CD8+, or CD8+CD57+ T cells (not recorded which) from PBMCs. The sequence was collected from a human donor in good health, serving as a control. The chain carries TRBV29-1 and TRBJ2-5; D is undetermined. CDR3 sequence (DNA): TGCAGCGTTTTGACGACAGAGACCCAGTACTTC. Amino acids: CSVLTTETQYF.